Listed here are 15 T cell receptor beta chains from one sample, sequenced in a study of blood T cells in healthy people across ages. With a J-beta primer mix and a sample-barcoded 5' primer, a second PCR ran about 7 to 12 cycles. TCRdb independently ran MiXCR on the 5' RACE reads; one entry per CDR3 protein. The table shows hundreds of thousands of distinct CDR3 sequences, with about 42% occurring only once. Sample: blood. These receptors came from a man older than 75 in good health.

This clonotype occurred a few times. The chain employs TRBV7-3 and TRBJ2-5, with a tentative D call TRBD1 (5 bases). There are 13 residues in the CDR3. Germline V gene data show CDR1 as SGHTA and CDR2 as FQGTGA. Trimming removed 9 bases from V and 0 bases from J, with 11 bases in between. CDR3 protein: CASGAGHQETQYF. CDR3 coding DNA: TGTGCCAGTGGGGCAGGGCACCAAGAGACCCAGTACTTC.

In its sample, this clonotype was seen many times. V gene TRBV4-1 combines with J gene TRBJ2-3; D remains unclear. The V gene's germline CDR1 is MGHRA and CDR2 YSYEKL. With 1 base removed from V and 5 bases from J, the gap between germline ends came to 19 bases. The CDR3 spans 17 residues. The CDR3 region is CASSQVRTYERGDTQYF. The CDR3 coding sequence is TGCGCCAGCAGCCAAGTGAGGACCTATGAGAGAGGAGATACGCAGTATTTT.

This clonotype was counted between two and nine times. The CDR3 loop is CASRDGLAGYNEQFF. Here the CDR3 DNA reads TGTGCCAGCAGAGATGGACTAGCGGGATACAATGAGCAGTTCTTC. V and J are TRBV5-8 and TRBJ2-1, with 12 bases matching TRBD2. Germline values: CDR1 SGHTS, CDR2 YDEGEE. This CDR3 has 15 residues. V shed 5 bases and J 4 bases; nucleotides not matched to a gene: 4.

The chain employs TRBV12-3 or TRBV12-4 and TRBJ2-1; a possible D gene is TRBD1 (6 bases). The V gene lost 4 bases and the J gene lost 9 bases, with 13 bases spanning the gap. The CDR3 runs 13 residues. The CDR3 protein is CASSWQQGGEQFF. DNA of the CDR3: TGTGCCAGCAGTTGGCAACAGGGCGGTGAGCAGTTCTTC.

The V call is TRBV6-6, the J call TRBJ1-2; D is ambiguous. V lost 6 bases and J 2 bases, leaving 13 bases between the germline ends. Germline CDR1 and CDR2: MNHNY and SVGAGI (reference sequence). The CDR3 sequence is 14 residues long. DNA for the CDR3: TGTGCCAGCAGACCCGACCCGGGAAACTATGGCTACACCTTC. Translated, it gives CASRPDPGNYGYTF.

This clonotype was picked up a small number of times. CDR3 amino acids: CASSYLVGGTTEAFF. The CDR3 nucleotides are TGTGCCAGCAGTTACTTGGTAGGAGGGACCACTGAAGCTTTCTTT. This chain joins TRBV6-5 and TRBJ1-1; possible D gene TRBD1, 5 bases. Germline V gene data show CDR1 as MNHEY and CDR2 as SVGAGI. Trimming cost V 1 base and J 4 bases, with 13 bases left between them. This CDR3 is built from 15 residues.

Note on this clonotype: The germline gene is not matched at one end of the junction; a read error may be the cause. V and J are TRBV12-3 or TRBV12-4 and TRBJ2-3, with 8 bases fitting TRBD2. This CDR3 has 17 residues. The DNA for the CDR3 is TGTGCCAGCAGCCAAGGTGGTAGCGGGGCAGGCACAGGTACGCAGTATTTT. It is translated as CASSQGGSGAGTGTQYF.

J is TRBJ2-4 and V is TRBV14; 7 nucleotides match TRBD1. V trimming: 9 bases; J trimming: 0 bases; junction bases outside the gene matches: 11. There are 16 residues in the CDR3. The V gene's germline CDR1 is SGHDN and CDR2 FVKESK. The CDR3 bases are TGTGCCAGAGCTACAGGGGACACCTTAGCCAAAAACATTCAGTACTTC. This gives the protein CARATGDTLAKNIQYF.

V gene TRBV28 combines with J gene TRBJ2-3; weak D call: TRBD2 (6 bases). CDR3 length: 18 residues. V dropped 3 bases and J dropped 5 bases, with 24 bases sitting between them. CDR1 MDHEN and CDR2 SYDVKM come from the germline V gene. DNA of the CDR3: TGTGCCAGCAGTTTTTTGTATTCCGGGAGTGATATTGGAGATACGCAGTATTTT. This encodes CASSFLYSGSDIGDTQYF.

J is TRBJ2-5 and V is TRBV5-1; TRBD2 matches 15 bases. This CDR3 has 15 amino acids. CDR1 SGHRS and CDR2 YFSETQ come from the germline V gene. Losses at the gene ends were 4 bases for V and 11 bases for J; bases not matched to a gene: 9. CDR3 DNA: TGCGCCAGCAGCCGGGGACTAGCGGGAGGAGGAGAGCAGTACTTC. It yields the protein CASSRGLAGGGEQYF.

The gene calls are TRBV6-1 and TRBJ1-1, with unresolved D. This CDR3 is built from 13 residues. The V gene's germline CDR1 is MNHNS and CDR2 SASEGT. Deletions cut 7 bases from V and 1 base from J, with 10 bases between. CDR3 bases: TGTGCCAGCACTATAGTCACGAACACTGAAGCTTTCTTT. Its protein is CASTIVTNTEAFF.

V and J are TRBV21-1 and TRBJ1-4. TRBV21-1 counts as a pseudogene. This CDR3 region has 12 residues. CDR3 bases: TGTGCCAGCAGTAACCAGGTCAAGCAACTGTTTTTT. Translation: CASSNQVKQLFF.

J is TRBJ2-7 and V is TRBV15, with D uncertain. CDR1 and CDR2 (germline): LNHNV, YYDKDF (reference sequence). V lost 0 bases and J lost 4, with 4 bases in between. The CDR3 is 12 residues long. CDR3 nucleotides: TGTGCCACCAGCAGAGATCATTACGAGCAGTACTTC. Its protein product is CATSRDHYEQYF.

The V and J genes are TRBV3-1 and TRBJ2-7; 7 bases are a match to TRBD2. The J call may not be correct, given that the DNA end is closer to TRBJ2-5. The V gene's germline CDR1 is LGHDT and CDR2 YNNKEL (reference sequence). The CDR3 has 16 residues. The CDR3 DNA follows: TGTGCCAGCAGTCAACATGGCGGCGGGAGCAGAGAGACCCAGTACTTC. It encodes CASSQHGGGSRETQYF.

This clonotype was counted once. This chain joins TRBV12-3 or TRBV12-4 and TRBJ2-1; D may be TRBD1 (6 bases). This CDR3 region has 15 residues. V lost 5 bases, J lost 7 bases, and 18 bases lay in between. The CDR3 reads CASSPARGGRNEQFF. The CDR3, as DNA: TGTGCCAGCAGTCCCGCCAGGGGTGGGAGAAATGAGCAGTTCTTC.